These 6 T cell receptor beta chains originate from one sample sequenced in a study of radiotherapy plus CTLA-4 blockade in lung cancer. TCRdb's copy holds only in-frame clones and misses some; the assay was immunoSEQ multiplex PCR. The sample yields more than 75,000 clones, 72% seen once. The sample here was peripheral blood, taken from a patient treated with radiotherapy plus ipilimumab. Every receptor here comes from a human donor with non-small cell lung cancer that progressed on radiotherapy plus ipilimumab.

The chain recombines TRBV7-9 with TRBJ2-7, with a weak D call TRBD2 (5 bases). Germline V gene data show CDR1 as SEHNR and CDR2 as FQNEAQ (reference sequence). Between the trimmed V and J ends, which lost 5 bases and 1 base, there was a span of 15 bases. The CDR3 is 15 amino acids. CDR3 residues: CASSPPSSGSYEQYF. CDR3 coding DNA: TGTGCCAGCAGCCCTCCTAGCTCCGGGTCCTACGAGCAGTACTTC.

The chain recombines TRBV5-1 with TRBJ2-5; D is unclear. The germline gives CDR1 SGHRS, CDR2 YFSETQ. V gave up 4 bases and J gave up 1 base, with 11 bases separating them. There are 14 residues in the CDR3. DNA of the CDR3: TGCGCCAGCAGCGTAACCATCCTCCAAGAGACCCAGTACTTC. Its translation: CASSVTILQETQYF. Full variable domain (rest looked up from reference TRBV5-1 and TRBJ2-5): KAGVTQTPRYLIKTRGQQVTLSCSPISGHRSVSWYQQTPGQGLQFLFEYFSETQRNKGNFPGRFSGRQFSNSRSEMNVSTLELGDSALYLCASSVTILQETQYFGPGTRLLVL.

The chain employs TRBV7-8 and TRBJ2-7, with no clear D. This CDR3 region has 14 residues. Trimming stripped 1 base from V and 2 bases from J, with 9 bases between. CDR1 and CDR2 from the germline V gene are SGHVS and FQNEAQ. The CDR3 region is CASSLGQTPYEQYF. CDR3 in DNA: TGTGCCAGCAGCTTAGGTCAGACACCCTACGAGCAGTACTTC.

This clone was observed a single time. The chain combines TRBV27 with TRBJ1-2; D perhaps matches TRBD1 (5 bases). Trimming took 2 bases from V and 5 from J, leaving 15 bases between them. The CDR3 is 15 residues long. Germline CDR1 is MNHEY and CDR2 is SMNVEV (reference sequence). DNA of the CDR3: TGTGCCAGCAGTTTAGGACTCGACAGCATTTATGGCTACACCTTC. It translates to CASSLGLDSIYGYTF.

This clone came up once. V and J are TRBV19 and TRBJ1-1, with TRBD1 identical over 8 bases. The germline V gene encodes CDR1 LNHDA and CDR2 SQIVND (reference sequence). This CDR3 is 14 amino acids long. J was trimmed by 1 base and V by 5 bases; bases with no gene match: 3. Here the CDR3 reads CASSRGQANTEAFF. The CDR3 nucleotides read TGTGCCAGTAGTCGGGGACAGGCGAACACTGAAGCTTTCTTT. The full variable domain, in which reference TRBV19 and TRBJ1-1 provide the parts outside the CDR3, is DGGITQSPKYLFRKEGQNVTLSCEQNLNHDAMYWYRQDPGQGLRLIYYSQIVNDFQKGDIAEGYSVSREKKESFPLTVTSAQKNPTAFYLCASSRGQANTEAFFGQGTRLTVV.

The chain employs TRBV7-9 and TRBJ1-2; D is possibly TRBD1 (6 bases). From germline, CDR1 is SEHNR and CDR2 FQNEAQ (reference sequence). Trimming cost V 5 bases and J 1 base, with 23 bases left between them. CDR3 length: 18 residues. The CDR3 region is CASSPLRGGGALNYGYTF. In DNA form, the CDR3 reads TGTGCCAGCAGCCCCCTCAGGGGAGGAGGGGCTCTTAACTATGGCTACACCTTC.